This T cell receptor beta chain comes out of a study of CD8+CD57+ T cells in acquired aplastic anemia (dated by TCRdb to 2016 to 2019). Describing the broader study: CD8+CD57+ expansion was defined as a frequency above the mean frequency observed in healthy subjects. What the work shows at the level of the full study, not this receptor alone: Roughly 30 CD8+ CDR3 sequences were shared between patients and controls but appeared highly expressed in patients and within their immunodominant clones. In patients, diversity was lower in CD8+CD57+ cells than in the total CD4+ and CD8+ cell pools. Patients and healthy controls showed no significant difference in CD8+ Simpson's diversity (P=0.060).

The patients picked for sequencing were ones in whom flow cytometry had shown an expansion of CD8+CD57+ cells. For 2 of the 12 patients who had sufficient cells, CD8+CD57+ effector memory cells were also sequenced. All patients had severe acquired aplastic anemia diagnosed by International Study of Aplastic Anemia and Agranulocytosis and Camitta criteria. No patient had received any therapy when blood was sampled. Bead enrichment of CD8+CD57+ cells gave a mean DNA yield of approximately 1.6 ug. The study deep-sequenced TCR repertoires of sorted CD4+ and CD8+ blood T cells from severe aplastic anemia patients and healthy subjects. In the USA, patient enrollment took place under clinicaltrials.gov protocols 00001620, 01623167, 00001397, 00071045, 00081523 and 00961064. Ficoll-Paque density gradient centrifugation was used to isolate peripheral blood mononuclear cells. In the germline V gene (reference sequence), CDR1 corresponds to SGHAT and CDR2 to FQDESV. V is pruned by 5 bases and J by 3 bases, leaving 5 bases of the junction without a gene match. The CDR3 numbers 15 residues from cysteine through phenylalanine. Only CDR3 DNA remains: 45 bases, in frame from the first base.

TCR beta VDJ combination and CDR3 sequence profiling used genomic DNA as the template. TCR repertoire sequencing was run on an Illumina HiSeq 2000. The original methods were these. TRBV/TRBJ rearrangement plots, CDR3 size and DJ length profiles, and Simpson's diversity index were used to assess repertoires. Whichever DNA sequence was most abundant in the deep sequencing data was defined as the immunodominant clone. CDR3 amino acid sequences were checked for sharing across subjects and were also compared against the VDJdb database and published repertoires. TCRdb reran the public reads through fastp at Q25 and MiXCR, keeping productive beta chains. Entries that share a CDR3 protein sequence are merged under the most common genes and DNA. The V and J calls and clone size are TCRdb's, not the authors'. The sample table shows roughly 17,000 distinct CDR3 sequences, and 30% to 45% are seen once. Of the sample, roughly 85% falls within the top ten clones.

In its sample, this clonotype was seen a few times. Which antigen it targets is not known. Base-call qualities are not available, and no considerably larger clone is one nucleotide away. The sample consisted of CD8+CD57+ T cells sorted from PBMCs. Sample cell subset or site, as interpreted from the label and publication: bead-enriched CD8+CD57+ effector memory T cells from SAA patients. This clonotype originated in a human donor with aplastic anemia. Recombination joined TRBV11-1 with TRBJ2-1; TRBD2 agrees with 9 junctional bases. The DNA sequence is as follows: TGTGCCAGCAGCAGTAGCGGGAGCGGCTACAATGAGCAGTTCTTC. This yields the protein CASSSSGSGYNEQFF.